The entry below describes one T cell receptor beta chain. Germline lookup yields CDR1 SNHLY and CDR2 FYNNEI. The CDR3 is 14 residues long. The J segment lost 5 bases and the V segment lost 6 bases, leaving 5 bases of the junction unmatched. Data came from immunoSEQ multiplex PCR; TCRdb stores just in-frame clones and leaves some out. The sample includes about 350,000 clones, 88% seen only once; the top ten take around 0.92%. The data belong to a study of blood T cell repertoires in COVID-19. The study recruited exposed participants who had met a COVID-19 case within 2 weeks before entry. V and J are TRBV2 and TRBJ2-5; 11 bases are shared with TRBD2. The sample was PBMCs or T cells enriched from blood (not recorded which). This TCR derives from a woman aged 25 to 39 who had been exposed to COVID-19. The CDR3 DNA reads as TGTGCCAGCAGGGCACTAGCGGGAGTGGAGACCCAGTACTTC. Amino acid sequence: CASRALAGVETQYF.